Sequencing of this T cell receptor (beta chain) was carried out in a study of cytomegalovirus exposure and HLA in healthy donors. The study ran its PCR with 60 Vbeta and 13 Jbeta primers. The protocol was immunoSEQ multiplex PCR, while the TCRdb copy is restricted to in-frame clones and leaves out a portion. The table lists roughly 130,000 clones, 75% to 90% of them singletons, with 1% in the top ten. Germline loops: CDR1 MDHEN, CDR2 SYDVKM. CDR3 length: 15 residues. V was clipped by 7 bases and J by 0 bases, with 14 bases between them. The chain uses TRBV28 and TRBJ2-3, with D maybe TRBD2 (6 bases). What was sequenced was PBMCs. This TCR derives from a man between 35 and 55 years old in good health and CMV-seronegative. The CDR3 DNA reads TGTGCCAGCACCACTCAGGGAGGTAGCACAGATACGCAGTATTTT. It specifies CASTTQGGSTDTQYF. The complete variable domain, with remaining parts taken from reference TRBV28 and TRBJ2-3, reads DVKVTQSSRYLVKRTGEKVFLECVQDMDHENMFWYRQDPGLGLRLIYFSYDVKMKEKGDIPEGYSVSREKKERFSLILESASTNQTSMYLCASTTQGGSTDTQYFGPGTRLTVL.